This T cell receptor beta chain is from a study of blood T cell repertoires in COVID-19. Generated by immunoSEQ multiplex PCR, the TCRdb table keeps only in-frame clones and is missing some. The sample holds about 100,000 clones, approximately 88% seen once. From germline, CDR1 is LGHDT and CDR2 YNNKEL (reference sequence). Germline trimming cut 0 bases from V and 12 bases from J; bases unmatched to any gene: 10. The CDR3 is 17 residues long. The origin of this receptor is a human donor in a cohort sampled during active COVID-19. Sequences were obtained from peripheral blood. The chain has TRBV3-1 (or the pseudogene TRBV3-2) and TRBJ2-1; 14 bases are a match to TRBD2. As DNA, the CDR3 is TGTGCCAGCAGCCAAGATCTGGGACTAGCGGGGGAAAGGGGGCAGTTCTTC. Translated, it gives CASSQDLGLAGERGQFF.